These T cell receptor beta chains were read from a single sample in a study of OX40 agonist ivuxolimab in advanced cancers. Profiled with immunoSEQ multiplex PCR; TCRdb holds only in-frame clones, not every one. Altogether fewer than 95,000 clones are present, 80% to 90% being singletons, with the ten largest covering around 7.4%. This sample comprised CD4+ or CD8+ T cells sorted from blood, obtained in a trial of the OX40 agonist ivuxolimab. The receptors were gathered from an adult with an advanced solid tumor such as melanoma, head and neck, liver or kidney cancer. Each CDR3 is given without its conserved first and last residue.

TRBJ1-1 TRBV4-2 ASSQQGTFMNTEAF
TRBJ2-2 TRBV5-1 ASSYSGSYGGGELF
TRBJ2-3 TRBV29-1 SVRAGAGDTQY
TRBJ2-1 TRBV14 ASSQTSGGSYNEQF
TRBJ2-5 TRBV7-9 ASSLESGRGGTQY
TRBJ2-5 TRBV6-1 ASYGEPKETQY
TRBJ2-5 TRBV29-1 SVDGVGPPGETQY
TRBJ1-2 TRBV2 ASSELLTH
TRBJ2-7 TRBV9 ASSPRGEDYEQY
TRBJ1-3 TRBV6-5 ASSIKSSGNTIY
TRBJ2-5 TRBV4-2 ASSQGLAGGETQY
TRBJ2-7 TRBV2 ASGGLAGYEQY
TRBJ2-2 TRBV19 ASSIVGGPTGELF
TRBJ1-2 TRBV19 ASSIPRGQSGYT
- TRBV5-4 ASSARGNSYEQY
TRBJ2-5 TRBV4-2 ASSPTSGREETQY
TRBJ2-2 TRBV7-9 ASSHRQGQISGELF
TRBJ2-5 TRBV7-3 ASSSRAQETQY
TRBJ1-1 TRBV28 ASSDQRTAEAF
TRBJ1-4 TRBV11-2 ASSLGGAGSEKLF
TRBJ1-2 TRBV9 ASSEQGTPNYGYT
TRBJ1-4 TRBV2 ASKETGVFGNEKLF
TRBJ1-4 TRBV7-6 ASSLGQINEKLF
TRBJ1-1 TRBV11-3 ASSPTGNAEAF
TRBJ2-7 TRBV5-1 ASSLQDTQSYEQY